Below are 29 T cell receptor beta chains sequenced from a single sample in a study of blood T cell repertoires in COVID-19 (dated by TCRdb to between 2020 and 2021). Library preparation used the immunoSEQ multiplex PCR assay. Here the immuneACCESS table is served through TCRdb, limited to in-frame sequences with V and J called. Missing clones are a known gap in these copies; in checked studies unresolved V genes cover under half, and the rest lacks a known reason. In this sample the table shows some 250,000 clones, around 93% of which occur a single time. 1.2% of the sample belongs to the ten largest clones. The specimen was PBMCs or T cells enriched from blood (not recorded which). These receptor sequences come from a human donor in a cohort exposed to, infected with or recovered from COVID-19 (not recorded which). The donor label of this sample is uncertain.

The genes are TRBV24-1 and TRBJ2-1; 7 nucleotides agree with TRBD2. The ends lost 4 bases at V and 15 bases at J; junction bases unmatched: 14. This CDR3 spans 14 amino acids. Germline V gives CDR1 KGHDR, CDR2 SFDVKD. CDR3 residues: CATSDPDPGEGAFF. The CDR3 region has the DNA TGTGCCACCAGTGACCCCGACCCGGGGGAGGGCGCGTTCTTC.

This clone showed up just a few times. The chain couples TRBV6-4 to TRBJ1-5; the D is unclear. Trimming shortened V by 3 bases and J by 0 bases, and 3 bases separated the two germline ends. The length of the CDR3 is 13 residues. The germline gives CDR1 MRHNA, CDR2 SNTAGT. Here the CDR3 DNA reads TGTGCCAGCAGTGAGCGTAGCAATCAGCCCCAGCATTTT. It encodes CASSERSNQPQHF.

The CDR3 DNA sequence: TGTGCCACCAGGGCTACAGGGGCTGGGGATGAAAAACTGTTTTTT. It yields the protein CATRATGAGDEKLFF. V gene TRBV15 combines with J gene TRBJ1-4, with 7 bases fitting TRBD1. Trimming at V came to 6 bases and at J to 6 bases, leaving 10 bases not matched to a gene. The CDR3 has 15 residues. Germline CDR1 LNHNV, CDR2 YYDKDF (reference sequence).

The chain couples TRBV5-1 to TRBJ2-2; TRBD1 aligns across 9 bases. The CDR3 extends over 14 amino acids. V dropped 5 bases and J dropped 3; count of bases not matched to a gene: 2. The germline gives CDR1 SGHRS, CDR2 YFSETQ. CDR3 DNA sequence: TGCGCCAGCAGAGGACAGGGGTACACCGGGGAGCTGTTTTTT. Its protein product is CASRGQGYTGELFF.

The chain links TRBV5-1 to TRBJ2-2, with TRBD1 as a possible D gene (6 bases). Trimming took 0 bases from V and 8 from J, leaving 17 bases between them. The CDR3 length is 16 residues. Germline V gene sequence: CDR1 SGHRS, CDR2 YFSETQ. CDR3 DNA: TGCGCCAGCAGCTTGGGCACCAAACAGGGAGCAGGGGAGCTGTTTTTT. As protein: CASSLGTKQGAGELFF.

This rearrangement joins TRBV19 to TRBJ1-5; D is unresolved. V dropped 7 bases and J dropped 6 bases, with 13 bases sitting between them. The CDR3 is 13 amino acids. Germline V gives CDR1 LNHDA, CDR2 SQIVND (reference sequence). CDR3 sequence: CASKGMGSQPQHF. The CDR3 DNA reads TGTGCCAGTAAAGGGATGGGGAGTCAGCCCCAGCATTTT.

The chain joins TRBV5-1 to TRBJ2-1; no clear D gene. The V and J ends lost 2 bases and 0 bases respectively, with 9 bases between them. CDR3 length equals 15 residues. CDR1 is SGHRS and CDR2 is YFSETQ in the germline V gene. The DNA for the CDR3 is TGCGCCAGCAGCTTTCAGTTCAGCTCCTACAATGAGCAGTTCTTC. It specifies CASSFQFSSYNEQFF.

This chain connects TRBV4-1 to TRBJ1-2, with 8 bases aligning to TRBD1. Germline CDR1 MGHRA, CDR2 YSYEKL. The V and J ends lost 3 bases and 8 bases, in that order; junction bases with no gene match: 11. The CDR3 totals 15 residues. The CDR3 DNA follows: TGCGCCAGCAGCCAGTCCCTACAGGGGGGCGAGGGCTACACCTTC. This gives the protein CASSQSLQGGEGYTF.

The chain joins TRBV30 to TRBJ1-4; 11 positions match TRBD1. The CDR3 is 14 residues long. Germline V gives CDR1 GTSNPN, CDR2 SVGIG (reference sequence). V dropped 5 bases and J dropped 6; count of bases not matched to a gene: 5. CDR3 loop: CAWARDRGYEKLFF. DNA of the CDR3: TGTGCCTGGGCGAGGGACAGGGGGTATGAAAAACTGTTTTTT.

Only one count was recorded for this clone. The chain is built from TRBV5-4 and TRBJ2-5; D might be TRBD1 (5 bases). The V and J ends lost 0 bases and 0 bases respectively, with 9 bases between them. The CDR3 is 15 residues long. The germline V gene has CDR1 SGHNT and CDR2 YYREEE (reference sequence). The CDR3 bases are TGTGCCAGCAGCTTGGGGGGCAGCAACCAAGAGACCCAGTACTTC. Its translation is CASSLGGSNQETQYF.

J is TRBJ1-6 and V is TRBV28; D unclear. V was pared by 3 bases and J by 0 bases, with 9 bases between. The CDR3 length is 16 residues. CDR1 is MDHEN and CDR2 is SYDVKM in the germline V gene. CDR3: CASSLSGSSYNSPLHF. The CDR3 coding sequence is TGTGCCAGCAGTTTGTCGGGGAGCTCCTATAATTCACCCCTCCACTTT.

The chain is built from TRBV24-1 and TRBJ2-7; 7 bases are shared with TRBD1. The CDR3 runs 13 residues. The trim removed 4 bases at V and 4 bases at J, leaving 3 bases unmatched. Germline CDR1 reads KGHDR; CDR2 reads SFDVKD. For the CDR3, the DNA is TGTGCCACCAGTGACGAACAGGGGTACGAGCAGTACTTC. Its protein is CATSDEQGYEQYF.

V and J are TRBV4-1 and TRBJ1-3; D is perhaps TRBD1 (6 bases). Per the germline V gene, CDR1 is MGHRA and CDR2 is YSYEKL. V was pared by 3 bases and J by 4 bases, with 16 bases between. The CDR3 length is 16 residues. DNA for the CDR3: TGCGCCAGCAGCCATCCCCAGGGGCTAAGGGGAAACACCATATATTTT. It yields the protein CASSHPQGLRGNTIYF.

The chain combines TRBV5-4 with TRBJ2-5; TRBD1 matches 9 bases. The CDR3 covers 13 residues. Germline-derived CDR1 and CDR2 are SGHNT and YYREEE (reference sequence). V trimming: 5 bases; J trimming: 3 bases; junction bases outside the gene matches: 2. CDR3 protein: CASRRTGEETQYF. The CDR3 nucleotides are TGTGCCAGCAGGCGGACAGGGGAAGAGACCCAGTACTTC. Full variable domain (rest looked up from reference TRBV5-4 and TRBJ2-5): ETGVTQSPTHLIKTRGQQVTLRCSSQSGHNTVSWYQQALGQGPQFIFQYYREEENGRGNFPPRFSGLQFPNYSSELNVNALELDDSALYLCASRRTGEETQYFGPGTRLLVL.

The rearrangement links TRBV27 to TRBJ2-1; D perhaps matches TRBD2 (6 bases). V lost 7 bases, J lost 9 bases, and 22 bases lay in between. Germline assignment: CDR1 MNHEY and CDR2 SMNVEV (reference sequence). The CDR3 covers 15 residues. The DNA of the CDR3 is TGTGCCAGCATCCCCGGGGGTTCAGGGCGGGGTGAGCAGTTCTTC. It specifies CASIPGGSGRGEQFF.

The chain has TRBV30 and TRBJ1-4, with D possibly being TRBD1 (6 bases). The CDR3 sequence is 14 residues long. From germline, CDR1 is GTSNPN and CDR2 SVGIG (reference sequence). V was shortened by 4 bases and J by 0 bases, with 9 bases between the two germline ends. CDR3 sequence reads: CAWNNRATNEKLFF. Written as DNA, the CDR3 is TGTGCCTGGAATAACAGGGCAACTAATGAAAAACTGTTTTTT.

The J gene is TRBJ1-5, the V gene TRBV24-1; D not certain. V dropped 5 bases and J dropped 4 bases, with 8 bases sitting between them. The CDR3 runs to 13 residues. Germline loops: CDR1 KGHDR, CDR2 SFDVKD. In DNA, the CDR3 is TGTGCCACCAGTGTGGAGGGTAATCAGCCCCAGCATTTT. Its translation: CATSVEGNQPQHF.

The chain links TRBV9 to TRBJ1-1; D remains unclear. Trimming removed 0 bases at V and 0 bases at J, with 6 bases between. This CDR3 spans 14 amino acids. The germline V gene encodes CDR1 SGDLS and CDR2 YYNGEE. Here the CDR3 DNA reads TGTGCCAGCAGCGTAGGGTCGGTGAACACTGAAGCTTTCTTT. It translates to CASSVGSVNTEAFF.

The chain uses TRBV29-1 and TRBJ1-1, with 9 bases lining up with TRBD1. The ends lost 2 bases at V and 4 bases at J; junction bases unmatched: 5. Germline values: CDR1 SQVTM, CDR2 ANQGSEA. This CDR3 has 14 amino acids. This CDR3 reads CSVELQGAATEAFF. The CDR3 bases are TGCAGCGTTGAACTACAGGGGGCGGCCACTGAAGCTTTCTTT.

The rearrangement joins TRBV5-1 to TRBJ2-5; D possibly corresponds to TRBD1 (6 bases). The CDR3 sequence is 15 residues long. Germline values: CDR1 SGHRS, CDR2 YFSETQ. The V end was cut by 4 bases, the J end by 5 bases, with 18 bases between. The CDR3 region has the DNA TGCGCCAGCAGCCCGCCCGGTGGCCAGGGGGAGACCCAGTACTTC. This sequence encodes CASSPPGGQGETQYF.

This rearrangement joins TRBV2 to TRBJ1-3; D is ambiguous. Trimming pared 8 bases from V and 4 bases from J, leaving 12 bases between. CDR1 is SNHLY and CDR2 is FYNNEI in the germline V gene. This CDR3 comprises 13 residues. For the CDR3, the DNA is TGTGCCAGCGGGGAGGTCCAGGGAAACACCATATATTTT. Translated: CASGEVQGNTIYF. Complete variable domain (other parts from reference TRBV2 and TRBJ1-3): EPEVTQTPSHQVTQMGQEVILRCVPISNHLYFYWYRQILGQKVEFLVSFYNNEISEKSEIFDDQFSVERPDGSNFTLKIRSTKLEDSAMYFCASGEVQGNTIYFGEGSWLTVV.

This chain connects TRBV4-2 to TRBJ1-2; TRBD1 matches at 7 bases. Germline CDR1 reads LGHNA; CDR2 reads YNFKEQ. This CDR3 is 15 amino acids long. The V gene end was trimmed by 5 bases and the J gene end by 1 base; junction bases not matched to a gene: 7. This CDR3 reads CASSRGQEGNYGYTF. The CDR3 coding sequence is TGTGCCAGCAGCAGAGGACAGGAAGGTAACTATGGCTACACCTTC.

The chain combines TRBV5-1 with TRBJ2-2, with 9 positions matching TRBD2. This CDR3 spans 15 amino acids. After removal of 4 bases from V and 0 bases from J, the junction contained 1 base not matched to a gene. Germline CDR1 and CDR2: SGHRS and YFSETQ. The CDR3 here is CASSRTSANTGELFF. Written as DNA, the CDR3 is TGCGCCAGCAGCCGGACTAGCGCGAACACCGGGGAGCTGTTTTTT. Full variable domain (remainder filled in from reference TRBV5-1 and TRBJ2-2): KAGVTQTPRYLIKTRGQQVTLSCSPISGHRSVSWYQQTPGQGLQFLFEYFSETQRNKGNFPGRFSGRQFSNSRSEMNVSTLELGDSALYLCASSRTSANTGELFFGEGSRLTVL.

This chain joins TRBV11-2 and TRBJ1-3; D gene uncertain. CDR1 is SGHAT, CDR2 FQNNGV, per germline. The CDR3 loop spans 16 amino acids. V was trimmed by 4 bases and J by 0 bases, leaving 13 bases between them. CDR3 in DNA: TGTGCCAGCAGCTCGGGGAGGGTTGGCTCTGGAAACACCATATATTTT. Translating it yields CASSSGRVGSGNTIYF.

This chain uses TRBV12-3 or TRBV12-4 with TRBJ1-4, with D possibly TRBD1 on 6 matching bases. This CDR3 is built from 13 residues. Trimming removed 6 bases at V and 5 bases at J, with 10 bases between. The DNA for the CDR3 is TGTGCCAGCAGAGGACAGAGAAATGAAAAACTGTTTTTT. It codes for CASRGQRNEKLFF.

The chain joins TRBV4-1 to TRBJ1-6; D possibly corresponds to TRBD1 (5 bases). Germline loops: CDR1 MGHRA, CDR2 YSYEKL. Trimming removed 4 bases from V and 11 bases from J, with 18 bases in between. CDR3 length: 15 residues. In DNA, the CDR3 is TGCGCCAGCAGCCCAGCCCCGGGGGGAGCGGCACCCCTCCACTTT. It specifies CASSPAPGGAAPLHF.

This rearrangement joins TRBV7-6 to TRBJ2-7, with a weak D call TRBD2 (6 bases). The CDR3 is made up of 14 amino acids. Germline lookup yields CDR1 SGHVS and CDR2 FNYEAQ. With 1 base removed from V and 8 bases from J, the gap between germline ends came to 15 bases. DNA for the CDR3: TGTGCCAGCAGCTTAGGGGGTAGCGGATTGAAGCAGTACTTC. It encodes CASSLGGSGLKQYF. The full variable domain, rest sourced from reference TRBV7-6 and TRBJ2-7, is GAGVSQSPRYKVTKRGQDVALRCDPISGHVSLYWYRQALGQGPEFLTYFNYEAQQDKSGLPNDRFSAERPEGSISTLTIQRTEQRDSAMYRCASSLGGSGLKQYFGPGTRLTVT.

This chain connects TRBV24-1 to TRBJ1-5; 10 bases map to TRBD1. The CDR3 is 15 amino acids. Germline CDR1 KGHDR, CDR2 SFDVKD. V lost 5 bases to trimming and J lost 7 bases; unmatched junction nucleotides: 7. CDR3: CATSGTGTGVQPQHF. The CDR3 region has the DNA TGTGCCACCAGTGGGACCGGGACAGGGGTCCAGCCCCAGCATTTT.

The chain joins TRBV27 to TRBJ1-1; a possible D gene is TRBD1 (6 bases). Looked up from germline, CDR1 is MNHEY and CDR2 is SMNVEV (reference sequence). V lost 1 base and J lost 6, with 18 bases in between. The CDR3 runs to 16 residues. The CDR3 DNA sequence: TGTGCCAGCAGTTTATTACGGCAGGGGAGCACGGCTGAAGCTTTCTTT. This encodes CASSLLRQGSTAEAFF.